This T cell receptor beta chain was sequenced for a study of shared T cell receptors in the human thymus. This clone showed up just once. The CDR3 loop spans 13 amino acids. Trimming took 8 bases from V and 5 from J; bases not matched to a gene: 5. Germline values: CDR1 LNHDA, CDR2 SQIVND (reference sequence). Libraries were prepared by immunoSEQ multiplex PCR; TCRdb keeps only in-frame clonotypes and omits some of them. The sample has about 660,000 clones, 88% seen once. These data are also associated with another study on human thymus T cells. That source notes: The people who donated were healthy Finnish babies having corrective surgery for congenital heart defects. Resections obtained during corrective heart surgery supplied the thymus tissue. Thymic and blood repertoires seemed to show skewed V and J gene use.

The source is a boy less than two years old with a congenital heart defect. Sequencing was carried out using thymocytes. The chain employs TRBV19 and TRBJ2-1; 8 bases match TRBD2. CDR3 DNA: TGTGCCAGTGGGAGACTAGCGAACAATGAGCAGTTCTTC. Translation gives CASGRLANNEQFF.